The 5 T cell receptor beta chains below were found in one sample sequenced in a study of T cell responses to AZD1222 COVID-19 vaccine. Only in-frame clones appear in the TCRdb table, and some are missing; sequencing was by immunoSEQ multiplex PCR. The table shows 73,000 or so clones, with roughly four fifths occurring only once. The sample was peripheral blood, taken on day 0 of AZD1222 vaccination. The receptors were sampled from an adult in good health.

The chain has TRBV2 and TRBJ2-7; 11 bases are a match to TRBD2. CDR1 and CDR2 (germline): SNHLY, FYNNEI. Trimming removed 6 bases from V and 1 base from J; junction bases left unmatched: 8. This CDR3 has 16 residues. The CDR3 sequence: CASRPGTSGKSYEQYF. For the CDR3, the DNA is TGTGCCAGCAGACCCGGGACTAGCGGCAAATCCTACGAGCAGTACTTC.

This chain uses TRBV15 with TRBJ1-1; 9 bases are shared with TRBD1. The CDR3 spans 13 residues. Losses at the gene ends were 5 bases for V and 11 bases for J; bases not matched to a gene: 9. Germline CDR1 reads LNHNV; CDR2 reads YYDKDF (reference sequence). The CDR3: CATSGGQGSLAFF. CDR3 nucleotide sequence: TGTGCCACCAGCGGGGGACAGGGTTCCTTGGCTTTCTTT. Combining the CDR3 with reference TRBV15 and TRBJ1-1 gives the whole variable domain DAMVIQNPRYQVTQFGKPVTLSCSQTLNHNVMYWYQQKSSQAPKLLFHYYDKDFNNEADTPDNFQSRRPNTSFCFLDIRSPGLGDTAMYLCATSGGQGSLAFFGQGTRLTVV.

V is TRBV7-2 and J is TRBJ1-3; D gene uncertain. The germline gives CDR1 SGHTA, CDR2 FQGNSA. V was shortened by 5 bases and J by 7 bases, with 15 bases between the two germline ends. The CDR3 is made up of 14 amino acids. CDR3 bases: TGTGCCAGCAGCCCCACTAACTCGGTGAACACCATATATTTT. Translating gives CASSPTNSVNTIYF. The full variable domain, its missing parts supplied by reference TRBV7-2 and TRBJ1-3, is GAGVSQSPSNKVTEKGKDVELRCDPISGHTALYWYRQSLGQGLEFLIYFQGNSAPDKSGLPSDRFSAERTGGSVSTLTIQRTQQEDSAVYLCASSPTNSVNTIYFGEGSWLTVV.

The chain recombines TRBV9 with TRBJ1-2; D gene uncertain. V was shortened by 4 bases and J by 1 base, with 14 bases between the two germline ends. The CDR3 runs 15 residues. Per the germline V gene, CDR1 is SGDLS and CDR2 is YYNGEE. The CDR3, as DNA: TGTGCCAGCAGCCCATCGGACGGTTTTAACTATGGCTACACCTTC. Its translation: CASSPSDGFNYGYTF.

CDR3 coding DNA: TGTGCCAGCTCACCACTCCAGGTCTCTTCGTTCGCTGAAGCTTTCTTT. Translating it yields CASSPLQVSSFAEAFF. The rearrangement joins TRBV18 to TRBJ1-1; no definite D call. The CDR3 contains 16 residues. Germline CDR1 reads KGHSH; CDR2 reads LQKENI. V gave up 1 base and J gave up 6 bases, with 18 bases separating them. Based on the CDR3 plus reference TRBV18 and TRBJ1-1, the full variable domain is NAGVMQNPRHLVRRRGQEARLRCSPMKGHSHVYWYRQLPEEGLKFMVYLQKENIIDESGMPKERFSAEFPKEGPSILRIQQVVRGDSAAYFCASSPLQVSSFAEAFFGQGTRLTVV.